This record covers a single T cell receptor beta chain. The data were obtained in a study of technical replicates of blood from a handful of donors. Per the germline V gene, CDR1 is MNHNS and CDR2 is SASEGT. Deletions cut 5 bases from V and 3 bases from J, with 12 bases between. There are 14 residues in the CDR3. Sequencing used immunoSEQ multiplex PCR; TCRdb keeps in-frame clones, though not all of them. The sample has fewer than 60,000 clones, 90% to 95% seen once. This chain connects TRBV6-1 to TRBJ2-3; possibly TRBD2 for D (5 bases). Sequenced material: PBMCs. The TCR comes from a human donor in good health. Some clones in this sample may be carry-over from other donors' samples. The CDR3 protein is CASSPATGTDTQYF. The CDR3, as DNA: TGTGCCAGCAGTCCCGCGACGGGAACAGATACGCAGTATTTT.